These T cell receptor beta chains were read from a single sample in a study of blood T cell repertoires in COVID-19. The protocol was immunoSEQ multiplex PCR, while the TCRdb copy is restricted to in-frame clones and leaves out a portion. The sample shows about 220,000 clones, 75% to 85% of them seen only once. Sequencing was performed on peripheral blood. These receptors all come from a human donor in a cohort sampled during active COVID-19. The CDR3 runs from the conserved cysteine through the conserved F or W. The order of the fields is J gene, clone size, D gene, V gene, CDR3 protein, CDR3 DNA. A D gene is named only where the DNA matches it firmly. Only part of the rows carry a size: once, few, many, or a class if the clone is expanded.

j_call: TRBJ2-7
clone_size: NA
d_call: TRBD2
v_call: TRBV5-1
cdr3_aa: CASSLVGGSSYEQYF
cdr3_nt: TGCGCCAGCAGCCTGGTCGGCGGGAGCTCCTACGAGCAGTACTTC

j_call: TRBJ1-1
clone_size: NA
d_call: NA
v_call: TRBV9
cdr3_aa: CASSLQPTGVNTEAFF
cdr3_nt: TGTGCCAGCAGCCTACAACCGACAGGCGTGAACACTGAAGCTTTCTTT

j_call: TRBJ1-3
clone_size: NA
d_call: NA
v_call: TRBV6-5
cdr3_aa: CASSSPGSRGNTIYF
cdr3_nt: TGTGCCAGCAGTTCCCCGGGATCACGAGGAAACACCATATATTTT

j_call: TRBJ1-5
clone_size: NA
d_call: NA
v_call: TRBV28
cdr3_aa: CASRAGAQNQPQHF
cdr3_nt: TGTGCCAGCCGGGCGGGAGCTCAAAATCAGCCCCAGCATTTT

j_call: TRBJ1-5
clone_size: once
d_call: NA
v_call: TRBV19
cdr3_aa: CASSMEGDNQPQHF
cdr3_nt: TGTGCCAGTAGTATGGAGGGCGATAATCAGCCCCAGCATTTT

j_call: TRBJ1-1
clone_size: NA
d_call: NA
v_call: TRBV7-9
cdr3_aa: CASSLSSGSGGAEAFF
cdr3_nt: TGTGCCAGCAGCTTAAGTTCGGGGTCGGGGGGCGCTGAAGCTTTCTTT

j_call: TRBJ1-6
clone_size: NA
d_call: NA
v_call: TRBV6-1
cdr3_aa: CASSAWGATYNSPLHF
cdr3_nt: TGTGCCAGCAGTGCCTGGGGAGCGACCTATAATTCACCCCTCCACTTT

j_call: TRBJ1-6
clone_size: NA
d_call: NA
v_call: TRBV7-2
cdr3_aa: CASSLVIGLQSSYNSPLHF
cdr3_nt: TGTGCCAGCAGCTTAGTTATAGGATTACAGAGCTCCTATAATTCACCCCTCCACTTT

j_call: TRBJ2-3
clone_size: NA
d_call: NA
v_call: TRBV7-9
cdr3_aa: CASSFDYMTDTQYF
cdr3_nt: TGTGCCAGCAGCTTCGACTACATGACAGATACGCAGTATTTT

j_call: TRBJ1-4
clone_size: NA
d_call: NA
v_call: TRBV28
cdr3_aa: CASSLAGAGDEKLFF
cdr3_nt: TGTGCCAGCAGTTTAGCGGGGGCAGGGGATGAAAAACTGTTTTTT

j_call: TRBJ2-7
clone_size: NA
d_call: TRBD1
v_call: TRBV2
cdr3_aa: CASIRQGYEQYF
cdr3_nt: TGTGCCAGCATTCGACAGGGCTACGAGCAGTACTTC

j_call: TRBJ2-7
clone_size: NA
d_call: NA
v_call: TRBV7-9
cdr3_aa: CASSIGTPISYEQYF
cdr3_nt: TGTGCCAGCAGCATCGGGACTCCGATCTCCTACGAGCAGTACTTC

j_call: TRBJ2-1
clone_size: NA
d_call: TRBD2
v_call: TRBV19
cdr3_aa: CASSIASGFQNEQFF
cdr3_nt: TGTGCCAGTAGTATAGCTAGCGGTTTTCAAAATGAGCAGTTCTTC

j_call: TRBJ2-7
clone_size: NA
d_call: TRBD2
v_call: TRBV24-1
cdr3_aa: CATSQPSGYEQYF
cdr3_nt: TGTGCCACCAGTCAACCTAGCGGGTACGAGCAGTACTTC

j_call: TRBJ1-1
clone_size: NA
d_call: NA
v_call: TRBV5-1
cdr3_aa: CASSLGEERAEAFF
cdr3_nt: TGCGCCAGCAGCTTGGGGGAGGAGAGGGCTGAAGCTTTCTTT

j_call: TRBJ1-5
clone_size: NA
d_call: NA
v_call: TRBV28
cdr3_aa: CASSFYRLSNQPQHF
cdr3_nt: TGTGCCAGCAGTTTCTACCGGTTAAGCAATCAGCCCCAGCATTTT

j_call: TRBJ1-2
clone_size: NA
d_call: NA
v_call: TRBV29-1
cdr3_aa: CSVDRPYRAYPNYGYTF
cdr3_nt: TGCAGCGTTGATCGTCCTTACAGGGCCTACCCTAACTATGGCTACACCTTC

j_call: TRBJ2-7
clone_size: few
d_call: TRBD1
v_call: TRBV18
cdr3_aa: CASSPGTGGYEQYF
cdr3_nt: TGTGCCAGCTCACCTGGGACAGGGGGCTACGAGCAGTACTTC

j_call: TRBJ2-1
clone_size: few
d_call: TRBD2
v_call: TRBV19
cdr3_aa: CASTLGTSGNEQFF
cdr3_nt: TGTGCCAGTACCCTAGGGACTAGCGGCAATGAGCAGTTCTTC

j_call: TRBJ2-2
clone_size: NA
d_call: TRBD1
v_call: TRBV19
cdr3_aa: CASSIDGTGLAGELFF
cdr3_nt: TGTGCCAGTAGTATAGACGGGACAGGCCTCGCCGGGGAGCTGTTTTTT

j_call: TRBJ1-4
clone_size: NA
d_call: NA
v_call: TRBV3-1/TRBV3-2
cdr3_aa: CASSQDGGGIREKLFF
cdr3_nt: TGTGCCAGCAGCCAAGACGGCGGGGGGATCAGGGAAAAACTGTTTTTT

j_call: TRBJ1-2
clone_size: NA
d_call: TRBD1
v_call: TRBV7-2
cdr3_aa: CASSRDRQNYGYTF
cdr3_nt: TGTGCCAGCAGCCGGGACAGGCAAAACTATGGCTACACCTTC

j_call: TRBJ2-2
clone_size: NA
d_call: TRBD1
v_call: TRBV5-1
cdr3_aa: CASSLDPGQELTGELFF
cdr3_nt: TGCGCCAGCAGCTTGGACCCGGGACAGGAACTCACCGGGGAGCTGTTTTTT

j_call: TRBJ1-1
clone_size: NA
d_call: NA
v_call: TRBV10-3
cdr3_aa: CAISEGTPRDTEAFF
cdr3_nt: TGTGCCATCAGTGAAGGAACCCCTCGGGACACTGAAGCTTTCTTT

j_call: TRBJ1-5
clone_size: NA
d_call: NA
v_call: TRBV19
cdr3_aa: CASSIGPGRGQPQHF
cdr3_nt: TGTGCCAGTAGTATAGGGCCGGGGAGGGGTCAGCCCCAGCATTTT

j_call: TRBJ2-7
clone_size: NA
d_call: NA
v_call: TRBV6-5
cdr3_aa: CASSSLDSPSYEQYF
cdr3_nt: TGTGCCAGCAGTTCGCTCGACAGTCCCAGCTACGAGCAGTACTTC

j_call: TRBJ1-1
clone_size: once
d_call: NA
v_call: TRBV3-1/TRBV3-2
cdr3_aa: CASSLGVRILSEAFF
cdr3_nt: TGTGCCAGCAGCCTAGGGGTCAGGATACTAAGTGAAGCTTTCTTT

j_call: TRBJ2-7
clone_size: NA
d_call: NA
v_call: TRBV6-5
cdr3_aa: CASSLDRESYEQYF
cdr3_nt: TGTGCCAGCAGTTTAGACAGAGAAAGTTACGAGCAGTACTTC

j_call: TRBJ2-1
clone_size: NA
d_call: NA
v_call: TRBV12-3/TRBV12-4
cdr3_aa: CASTKAGEQFF
cdr3_nt: TGTGCCAGCACCAAAGCTGGTGAGCAGTTCTTC

j_call: TRBJ2-3
clone_size: NA
d_call: TRBD2
v_call: TRBV27
cdr3_aa: CASSFLGGGTDTQYF
cdr3_nt: TGTGCCAGCAGTTTTCTGGGGGGAGGGACAGATACGCAGTATTTT

j_call: TRBJ2-7
clone_size: NA
d_call: TRBD1
v_call: TRBV28
cdr3_aa: CASSTLQGAQSEQYF
cdr3_nt: TGTGCCAGCAGTACACTACAGGGGGCGCAAAGCGAGCAGTACTTC

j_call: TRBJ2-1
clone_size: NA
d_call: TRBD2
v_call: TRBV5-1
cdr3_aa: CASSLVPSGSYNEQFF
cdr3_nt: TGCGCCAGCAGCTTGGTCCCTAGCGGGTCCTACAATGAGCAGTTCTTC

j_call: TRBJ2-5
clone_size: NA
d_call: TRBD2
v_call: TRBV2
cdr3_aa: CASRDRLAGGRSQYF
cdr3_nt: TGTGCCAGCAGGGACCGACTAGCGGGGGGCCGCTCTCAGTACTTC

j_call: TRBJ1-1
clone_size: many
d_call: NA
v_call: TRBV2
cdr3_aa: CASYRVPEAFF
cdr3_nt: TGTGCCAGCTACAGGGTCCCTGAAGCTTTCTTT

j_call: TRBJ2-5
clone_size: NA
d_call: NA
v_call: TRBV5-6
cdr3_aa: CASSRTDEETQYF
cdr3_nt: TGTGCCAGCAGCCGGACAGACGAAGAGACCCAGTACTTC

j_call: TRBJ1-2
clone_size: few
d_call: NA
v_call: TRBV6-6
cdr3_aa: CASSYVAAGYTF
cdr3_nt: TGTGCCAGCAGTTATGTAGCCGCGGGCTACACCTTC

j_call: TRBJ2-4
clone_size: few
d_call: TRBD1
v_call: TRBV5-3
cdr3_aa: CARSLPGQGKVIQYF
cdr3_nt: TGTGCCAGAAGCCTTCCAGGACAGGGCAAAGTCATTCAGTACTTC

j_call: TRBJ1-4
clone_size: NA
d_call: TRBD1
v_call: TRBV5-6
cdr3_aa: CASSLRDRGYEKLFF
cdr3_nt: TGTGCCAGCAGCCTCCGGGACAGGGGATATGAAAAACTGTTTTTT

j_call: TRBJ1-1
clone_size: NA
d_call: TRBD1
v_call: TRBV5-1
cdr3_aa: CASSPDRGGMNTEAFF
cdr3_nt: TGCGCCAGCAGCCCCGACAGGGGCGGGATGAACACTGAAGCTTTCTTT

j_call: TRBJ2-3
clone_size: NA
d_call: NA
v_call: TRBV21-1
cdr3_aa: CASSKESCGSPPSTDTQYF
cdr3_nt: TGTGCCAGCAGCAAAGAGAGTTGCGGGAGCCCTCCTAGCACAGATACGCAGTATTTT

j_call: TRBJ2-7
clone_size: NA
d_call: TRBD2
v_call: TRBV4-1
cdr3_aa: CASSQEWGEREGRDEQYF
cdr3_nt: TGCGCCAGCAGCCAAGAGTGGGGGGAACGGGAGGGCCGCGACGAGCAGTACTTC

j_call: TRBJ2-2
clone_size: NA
d_call: NA
v_call: TRBV5-1
cdr3_aa: CASSKTPPTGELFF
cdr3_nt: TGCGCCAGCAGCAAGACTCCGCCCACCGGGGAGCTGTTTTTT

j_call: TRBJ2-1
clone_size: NA
d_call: NA
v_call: TRBV27
cdr3_aa: CASSTIDSSYNEQFF
cdr3_nt: TGTGCCAGCAGCACGATTGACAGCTCCTACAATGAGCAGTTCTTC

j_call: TRBJ2-1
clone_size: NA
d_call: NA
v_call: TRBV5-1
cdr3_aa: CASSLGATNEQFF
cdr3_nt: TGCGCCAGCAGCTTGGGGGCCACGAATGAGCAGTTCTTC

j_call: TRBJ1-5
clone_size: NA
d_call: TRBD1
v_call: TRBV6-2/TRBV6-3
cdr3_aa: CASSSGTGYYSNQPQHF
cdr3_nt: TGTGCCAGCAGCTCCGGGACAGGGTACTATAGCAATCAGCCCCAGCATTTT

j_call: TRBJ2-1
clone_size: NA
d_call: TRBD2
v_call: TRBV7-3
cdr3_aa: CASSHGTTNNEQFF
cdr3_nt: TGTGCCAGCAGCCACGGGACTACCAACAATGAGCAGTTCTTC

j_call: TRBJ2-5
clone_size: NA
d_call: TRBD1
v_call: TRBV7-6
cdr3_aa: CASSLERQGAGGTQYF
cdr3_nt: TGTGCCAGCAGCTTAGAGCGACAGGGGGCCGGAGGGACCCAGTACTTC

j_call: TRBJ2-5
clone_size: NA
d_call: NA
v_call: TRBV7-9
cdr3_aa: CASSLGAGPETQYF
cdr3_nt: TGTGCCAGCAGCTTAGGCGCAGGGCCAGAGACCCAGTACTTC

j_call: TRBJ1-1
clone_size: few
d_call: NA
v_call: TRBV28
cdr3_aa: CASSAGHFEAFF
cdr3_nt: TGTGCCAGCAGTGCAGGACACTTTGAAGCTTTCTTT

j_call: TRBJ1-1
clone_size: NA
d_call: NA
v_call: TRBV28
cdr3_aa: CASSSLWAFWAFF
cdr3_nt: TGTGCCAGCAGTTCCCTTTGGGCCTTTTGGGCTTTCTTT

j_call: TRBJ2-3
clone_size: NA
d_call: NA
v_call: TRBV7-2
cdr3_aa: CASRIDSLADTQYF
cdr3_nt: TGTGCCAGCAGAATCGACAGTTTGGCAGATACGCAGTATTTT

j_call: TRBJ1-1
clone_size: many
d_call: TRBD1
v_call: TRBV4-3
cdr3_aa: CASSRRTGETEAFF
cdr3_nt: TGCGCCAGCAGCCGCCGCACAGGGGAGACTGAAGCTTTCTTT

j_call: TRBJ1-5
clone_size: NA
d_call: NA
v_call: TRBV5-8
cdr3_aa: CASSRGRNQPQHF
cdr3_nt: TGTGCCAGCAGCAGGGGCCGCAATCAGCCCCAGCATTTT

j_call: TRBJ1-4
clone_size: NA
d_call: NA
v_call: TRBV5-6
cdr3_aa: CASSPGWNNEKLFF
cdr3_nt: TGTGCCAGCAGCCCCGGGTGGAATAATGAAAAACTGTTTTTT

j_call: TRBJ1-1
clone_size: NA
d_call: TRBD1
v_call: TRBV4-2
cdr3_aa: CASSQETGRTEAFF
cdr3_nt: TGTGCCAGCAGCCAAGAGACAGGGAGAACTGAAGCTTTCTTT

j_call: TRBJ2-6
clone_size: NA
d_call: TRBD1
v_call: TRBV13
cdr3_aa: CASSFWSGQPLSSGANVLTF
cdr3_nt: TGTGCCAGCAGCTTCTGGTCGGGACAGCCCCTGAGCTCTGGGGCCAACGTCCTGACTTTC

j_call: TRBJ1-6
clone_size: NA
d_call: TRBD1
v_call: TRBV5-1
cdr3_aa: CASSVQGQVNSPLHF
cdr3_nt: TGCGCCAGCAGCGTCCAAGGACAGGTTAATTCACCCCTCCACTTT